The clone carrying this T cell receptor (beta chain) was counted ten times or more. The sample belongs to a study of Graves' ophthalmopathy and Graves' hyperthyroidism. Transcripts of RNA were the source for amplifying TCR beta CDR3 regions. The authors performed first-round RT-PCR with HTBI primers and then a second-round multiplex PCR. TCRdb re-called the multiplex PCR reads with MiXCR, one entry per CDR3 protein. The sample shows about 480,000 distinct CDR3 sequences, approximately 15% of them seen only once. CDR1 and CDR2 (germline): SGHRS, YFSETQ. Trimming cost V 0 bases and J 0 bases; bases outside gene matches: 13. CDR3 length equals 19 residues.

J is TRBJ2-5 and V is TRBV5-1; 8 bases line up with TRBD1. Sequences were obtained from blood. The clonotype comes from a woman aged 30 to 39 with Graves' ophthalmopathy. CDR3 protein: CASSLVSGQAIGYQETQYF. The CDR3 DNA reads as TGCGCCAGCAGCTTGGTTTCGGGACAGGCGATCGGGTACCAAGAGACCCAGTACTTC.